A selection of T cell receptor beta chains follows, all from one sample in a study of T cell responses to AZD1222 COVID-19 vaccine. Some clones are missing from TCRdb's copy, which holds only in-frame ones; the method was immunoSEQ multiplex PCR. The table shows fewer than 200,000 clones, with roughly nine tenths occurring only once. Material: peripheral blood, obtained on day 0 of AZD1222 vaccination. The source of these receptors is an adult in good health. The CDR3 runs from the conserved cysteine through the conserved F or W. A D gene is named only where the DNA matches it firmly. A row's size may be missing; if present it is once, few, many or a size class.

V,size,J,D,DNA,CDR3
TRBV20-1,once,TRBJ1-4,TRBD1,TGCAGTGCTAGTTCTAAGACAGGGACGGTCGAAAAACTGTTTTTT,CSASSKTGTVEKLFF
TRBV25-1,-,TRBJ2-7,-,TGTGCCAGCAGTGTGAGTTACGAGCAGTACTTC,CASSVSYEQYF
TRBV25-1,-,TRBJ2-7,-,TGTGCCAGCAGTGTGAATCGGGAACTTTCCTACGAGCAGTACTTC,CASSVNRELSYEQYF
TRBV7-9,once,TRBJ1-4,-,TGTGCCAGCAGCTTTATTGCGGGTGGGGAAAAACTGTTTTTT,CASSFIAGGEKLFF
TRBV6-5,-,TRBJ1-2,-,TGTGCCAGCAGCTTTATCGCTAACTATGGCTACACCTTC,CASSFIANYGYTF
TRBV11-2,-,TRBJ2-1,-,TGTGCCAGCAGCTCCCATCCGGGAGTGACGTCCTACAATGAGCAGTTCTTC,CASSSHPGVTSYNEQFF
TRBV15,-,TRBJ1-5,-,TGTGCCACCAGCAGAGAGAAGGGAGGGCAGCCCCAGCATTTT,CATSREKGGQPQHF
TRBV5-6,-,TRBJ2-1,-,TGTGCCAGCAGCCCCCAGGGGGGATCGGTCTACAATGAGCAGTTCTTC,CASSPQGGSVYNEQFF
TRBV29-1,-,TRBJ2-1,-,TGCAGCGCGCGACGGGCGAGCGGGCAGGGGGAGCAGTTCTTC,CSARRASGQGEQFF
TRBV7-7,-,TRBJ2-2,-,TGTGCCAGCGGTTCTGGGACAAGGAACACCGGGGAGCTGTTTTTT,CASGSGTRNTGELFF
TRBV4-1,-,TRBJ2-7,-,TGCGCCAGCAGCCAAGATAGGGGCGTCTCCTACGAGCAGTACTTC,CASSQDRGVSYEQYF
TRBV30,-,TRBJ1-5,-,TGTGCCTGCACGACCGGCGGGAGCAATCAGCCCCAGCATTTT,CACTTGGSNQPQHF
TRBV7-8,-,TRBJ1-1,-,TGTGCCAGCAGCTTAAGCAAGTACACTGAAGCTTTCTTT,CASSLSKYTEAFF
TRBV24-1,-,TRBJ2-1,-,TGTGCCACCAGTGATTGGGGGACACCTCCTTACAATGAGCAGTTCTTC,CATSDWGTPPYNEQFF
TRBV10-3,-,TRBJ1-4,-,TGTGCCATCAGGGGGGGGGATCCCAATCAAAAACTGTTTTTT,CAIRGGDPNQKLFF
TRBV6-2/TRBV6-3,-,TRBJ2-3,TRBD2,TGTGCCAGCAGTTATAGCGGGGGGGCCCCAGATACGCAGTATTTT,CASSYSGGAPDTQYF
TRBV15,-,TRBJ1-1,TRBD1,TGTGCCACCAGCAGACAGGGGGGAGCTTTCTTT,CATSRQGGAFF
TRBV5-1,-,TRBJ1-2,-,TGCGCCAGCAGCTTGGCGGGGGGCATTAACTATGGCTACACCTTC,CASSLAGGINYGYTF
TRBV29-1,-,TRBJ1-1,-,TGCAGCGTCGGCAAGCGTTTGGTAGGGACTGAAGCTTTCTTT,CSVGKRLVGTEAFF
TRBV29-1,-,TRBJ1-4,-,TGCAGCGTTTCAACTAATGAAAAACTGTTTTTT,CSVSTNEKLFF
TRBV9,-,TRBJ1-1,-,TGTGCCAGCAGCGGAAACCACAGGGCCCCCGTGGAAACTGAAGCTTTCTTT,CASSGNHRAPVETEAFF
TRBV10-1,-,TRBJ2-3,-,TGCGCCAGCAGTGAGTCGTTAGTTTCAGATACGCAGTATTTT,CASSESLVSDTQYF
TRBV28,-,TRBJ2-6,-,TGTGCCACGGACTCTGGGGCCAACGTCCTGACTTTC,CATDSGANVLTF
TRBV4-1,-,TRBJ2-1,TRBD2,TGCGCCAGCAGCCAAGATAGGGGACTATTAAATGAGCAGTTCTTC,CASSQDRGLLNEQFF
TRBV6-6,-,TRBJ2-7,-,TGTGCCAGCAGTTACTCGAGGGGGGTGAGCGAGCAGTACTTC,CASSYSRGVSEQYF
TRBV9,-,TRBJ1-1,-,TGTGCCAGCAGCTTAAGTTCAGATCGCCTGGCGGGGACTGAAGCTTTCTTT,CASSLSSDRLAGTEAFF
TRBV10-3,-,TRBJ1-1,-,TGTGCCATCAGTGAGTCGATCCTGCGCGGACAACCCGAAGCTTTCTTT,CAISESILRGQPEAFF
TRBV7-6,-,TRBJ2-1,TRBD1,TGTGCCAGCAGCTTAACTTGGGCGCCGGGACAGGGGCAATTCAATGAGCAGTTCTTC,CASSLTWAPGQGQFNEQFF
TRBV7-2,-,TRBJ1-1,-,TGTGCCAGCAGCTTAGCTCTAGCGGGACTGGTGAACACTGAAGCTTTCTTT,CASSLALAGLVNTEAFF